Below are 32 T cell receptor beta chains sequenced from a single sample in a study of cytomegalovirus exposure and HLA in healthy donors. The assay was immunoSEQ multiplex PCR, and TCRdb's table has in-frame clones only and misses some. Altogether roughly 310,000 clones are present, roughly 88% being singletons, with the ten largest covering around 0.88%. Material for sequencing was PBMCs. The receptor set was obtained from a man under 40 in good health and CMV-seronegative.

The V call is TRBV15, the J call TRBJ2-4; D unclear. Germline loops: CDR1 LNHNV, CDR2 YYDKDF (reference sequence). There are 15 residues in the CDR3. Trimming pared 4 bases from V and 8 bases from J, leaving 18 bases between. This CDR3 is CATSKDSTRGDIQYF. In nucleotides, the CDR3 is TGTGCCACCAGCAAAGACTCCACTCGCGGAGACATTCAGTACTTC.

The chain uses TRBV11-2 and TRBJ2-2; a possible D gene is TRBD1 (6 bases). The CDR3 length is 16 residues. Germline lookup yields CDR1 SGHAT and CDR2 FQNNGV. V was cut by 0 bases and J by 5 bases, with 13 bases left in between. CDR3 DNA sequence: TGTGCCAGCAGCTTAGAGGGGCAGGGGAGAACCGGGGAGCTGTTTTTT. Translation gives CASSLEGQGRTGELFF.

The chain has TRBV15 and TRBJ2-6; D unclear. The CDR3 is made up of 17 amino acids. Germline loops: CDR1 LNHNV, CDR2 YYDKDF (reference sequence). V was shortened by 0 bases and J by 1 base, with 10 bases between the two germline ends. For the CDR3, the DNA is TGTGCCACCAGCAGAGATTTAGCCCGATCTGGGGCCAACGTCCTGACTTTC. This translates into CATSRDLARSGANVLTF.

CDR3 in DNA: TGTGCCAGCAGCTACAGTATGAACGATGAAAAACTGTTTTTT. It specifies CASSYSMNDEKLFF. The V gene is TRBV5-6, the J gene TRBJ1-4; D is unresolved. V was shortened by 3 bases and J by 6 bases, with 12 bases between the two germline ends. The CDR3 totals 14 residues. CDR1 and CDR2 (germline): SGHDT, YYEEEE.

This chain joins TRBV15 and TRBJ2-7, with D uncertain. The V end was cut by 0 bases, the J end by 3 bases, with 12 bases between. The germline CDR1 and CDR2 sequences are LNHNV and YYDKDF (reference sequence). The CDR3 contains 15 residues. CDR3 nucleotides: TGTGCCACCAGCAGAGATCCAGTTGGAGACTACGAGCAGTACTTC. It translates to CATSRDPVGDYEQYF.

The chain is built from TRBV2 and TRBJ1-2; 8 bases line up with TRBD1. The CDR3 is 14 amino acids. The germline CDR1 and CDR2 sequences are SNHLY and FYNNEI. V gave up 4 bases and J gave up 3 bases; unmatched junction bases: 4. CDR3 loop: CASSGQGIDYGYTF. DNA for the CDR3: TGTGCCAGCAGTGGACAGGGGATAGACTATGGCTACACCTTC.

The CDR3 region has the DNA TGTGCCAGCAGGTCGACTAGCGGGGGACGTGAGCAGTTCTTC. It codes for CASRSTSGGREQFF. V is TRBV6-1 and J is TRBJ2-1; TRBD2 aligns across 12 bases. This CDR3 comprises 14 residues. The ends lost 6 bases at V and 9 bases at J; junction bases unmatched: 6. Germline CDR1 and CDR2: MNHNS and SASEGT.

The chain uses TRBV7-2 and TRBJ2-5; a possible D gene is TRBD1 (5 bases). CDR3 size: 15 residues. The V gene's germline CDR1 is SGHTA and CDR2 FQGNSA. Trimming took 1 base from V and 1 from J, leaving 10 bases between them. CDR3: CASSLVLDSQETQYF. Here the CDR3 DNA reads TGTGCCAGCAGCTTAGTCTTAGACAGCCAAGAGACCCAGTACTTC.

This sequence joins TRBV7-9 and TRBJ2-1; 7 positions match TRBD1. Per the germline V gene, CDR1 is SEHNR and CDR2 is FQNEAQ (reference sequence). V lost 2 bases to trimming and J lost 6 bases; unmatched junction nucleotides: 10. This CDR3 is built from 16 residues. CDR3 bases: TGTGCCAGCAGCTTACAGGACAGGACTCTTCTCAATGAGCAGTTCTTC. It specifies CASSLQDRTLLNEQFF.

The genes are TRBV27 and TRBJ2-5, with 8 nucleotides matching TRBD1. V lost 2 bases and J lost 5; bases outside the gene matches: 4. Germline V gene data show CDR1 as MNHEY and CDR2 as SMNVEV (reference sequence). The CDR3 totals 14 residues. CDR3 loop: CASSLGQGLETQYF. DNA of the CDR3: TGTGCCAGCAGTTTAGGACAGGGATTGGAGACCCAGTACTTC.

The chain has TRBV4-1 and TRBJ2-7; 10 bases map to TRBD2. CDR3 length: 17 residues. Germline CDR1 MGHRA, CDR2 YSYEKL. The V gene end was trimmed by 1 base and the J gene end by 0 bases; junction bases not matched to a gene: 6. The CDR3, as DNA: TGCGCCAGCAGCCAAGGACTAGCGGGTACCTACTCCTACGAGCAGTACTTC. Translated: CASSQGLAGTYSYEQYF.

This clone was recorded a few times. The rearrangement uses TRBV30 and TRBJ2-3; TRBD2 matches 7 bases. This CDR3 has 15 residues. J gave up 0 bases and V 2 bases, and 5 bases lay outside the gene matches. Germline assignment: CDR1 GTSNPN and CDR2 SVGIG (reference sequence). The CDR3, as DNA: TGTGCCTGGAGTAGAAGCGGGATTAGCACAGATACGCAGTATTTT. It is translated as CAWSRSGISTDTQYF.

This chain uses TRBV6-5 with TRBJ1-4; D perhaps matches TRBD1 (5 bases). The CDR3 sequence is 15 residues long. CDR1 and CDR2 (germline): MNHEY, SVGAGI. V was cut by 6 bases and J by 4 bases, with 15 bases left in between. CDR3: CASSNKGPNNEKLFF. The CDR3 nucleotides read TGTGCCAGCAGCAACAAGGGGCCCAATAATGAAAAACTGTTTTTT.

This chain uses TRBV2 with TRBJ1-1; maybe TRBD1 (5 bases). In germline, CDR1 is SNHLY, CDR2 FYNNEI. The CDR3 totals 14 residues. V dropped 3 bases and J dropped 2 bases, with 10 bases sitting between them. The CDR3 loop is CASSEGGENTEAFF. As DNA, the CDR3 is TGTGCCAGCAGTGAGGGGGGAGAAAACACTGAAGCTTTCTTT.

The chain combines TRBV11-2 with TRBJ2-3; unclear D gene. The CDR3 contains 13 residues. Germline CDR1 is SGHAT and CDR2 is FQNNGV. Trimming left V 4 bases short and J 2 bases short, with 7 bases between. This chain's CDR3 is CASSYLYTDTQYF. CDR3 bases: TGTGCCAGCAGCTACTTATACACAGATACGCAGTATTTT. Variable domain in full (rest from reference TRBV11-2 and TRBJ2-3): EAGVAQSPRYKIIEKRQSVAFWCNPISGHATLYWYQQILGQGPKLLIQFQNNGVVDDSQLPKDRFSAERLKGVDSTLKIQPAKLEDSAVYLCASSYLYTDTQYFGPGTRLTVL.

This clone was picked up a small number of times. CDR3 sequence: CAWSPGTGGTEAFF. Here the CDR3 DNA reads TGTGCCTGGAGTCCCGGTACAGGGGGCACTGAAGCTTTCTTT. The chain links TRBV30 to TRBJ1-1; TRBD1 matches 8 bases. V shed 2 bases, J shed 4 bases, and the junction held 6 bases outside the gene matches. This CDR3 contains 14 residues. Germline lookup yields CDR1 GTSNPN and CDR2 SVGIG (reference sequence).

This sequence joins TRBV10-2 and TRBJ1-1, with D possibly matching TRBD1 (6 bases). The germline gives CDR1 WSHSY, CDR2 SAAADI. Trimming stripped 6 bases from V and 1 base from J, with 9 bases between. The CDR3 contains 13 residues. The CDR3 region is CASRHRANTEAFF. The DNA for the CDR3 is TGCGCCAGCAGGCACAGGGCGAACACTGAAGCTTTCTTT.

This chain uses TRBV6-5 with TRBJ1-1; TRBD1 is a possible D gene (6 bases). Germline V gene data show CDR1 as MNHEY and CDR2 as SVGAGI. The CDR3 has 14 residues. V lost 4 bases to trimming and J lost 2 bases, with 11 bases between them. Here the CDR3 reads CASSSYRENTEAFF. The DNA for the CDR3 is TGTGCCAGCAGTTCGTACAGGGAAAACACTGAAGCTTTCTTT.

This clone was seen only once. The chain is built from TRBV5-1 and TRBJ1-1, with D hard to call. Germline V gene data show CDR1 as SGHRS and CDR2 as YFSETQ. V dropped 0 bases and J dropped 0 bases, with 3 bases sitting between them. The CDR3 is 13 amino acids. This CDR3 is CASSLVMNTEAFF. The CDR3 nucleotides read TGCGCCAGCAGCTTGGTTATGAACACTGAAGCTTTCTTT.

The CDR3 loop is CASSEYYGENYGYTF. CDR3 DNA: TGTGCCAGCAGTGAATATTACGGGGAGAACTATGGCTACACCTTC. The J gene is TRBJ1-2, the V gene TRBV25-1; no definite D call. CDR3 length: 15 residues. Germline-derived CDR1 and CDR2 are MGHDK and SYGVNS. With 0 bases removed from V and 2 bases from J, the gap between germline ends came to 10 bases.

The chain uses TRBV5-4 and TRBJ1-1; perhaps TRBD1 as D (6 bases). The V end lost 2 bases, the J end lost 2 bases, and 10 bases lay between the germline ends. CDR1 SGHNT and CDR2 YYREEE come from the germline V gene (reference sequence). The CDR3 is made up of 14 amino acids. CDR3 amino acids: CASSLGTLNTEAFF. DNA for the CDR3: TGTGCCAGCAGCTTAGGGACACTAAACACTGAAGCTTTCTTT.

V gene TRBV7-9 combines with J gene TRBJ1-2; perhaps TRBD1 as D (6 bases). The ends were cut back, 3 bases at V and 6 bases at J, with 17 bases in the middle. Germline assignment: CDR1 SEHNR and CDR2 FQNEAQ (reference sequence). This CDR3 region has 15 residues. In nucleotides, the CDR3 is TGTGCCAGCAGCTTTGACAGGAACCGTCAAGATGGCTACACCTTC. It is translated as CASSFDRNRQDGYTF.

V is TRBV4-3 and J is TRBJ2-5; 8 bases match TRBD2. With V trimmed by 0 bases and J by 3 bases, 9 bases remained unmatched. The CDR3 runs 17 residues. From germline, CDR1 is LGHNA and CDR2 YSLEER. The CDR3 DNA is TGCGCCAGCAGCCAAGAACGGGGGGGGCACGGTAAAGAGACCCAGTACTTC. Translated, it gives CASSQERGGHGKETQYF.

The V gene is TRBV4-1, the J gene TRBJ1-5; 7 bases fit TRBD1. CDR3 length equals 14 residues. Losses at the gene ends were 4 bases for V and 3 bases for J; bases not matched to a gene: 3. In germline, CDR1 is MGHRA, CDR2 YSYEKL. This chain's CDR3 is CASSRGQVNQPQHF. As DNA, the CDR3 is TGCGCCAGCAGCCGCGGACAGGTCAATCAGCCCCAGCATTTT.

The genes are TRBV7-2 and TRBJ2-7; the match to TRBD2 covers 7 bases. The CDR3 length is 13 residues. Losses at the gene ends were 6 bases for V and 2 bases for J; bases not matched to a gene: 4. Germline CDR1 SGHTA, CDR2 FQGNSA. The CDR3 DNA follows: TGTGCCAGCAGTCCAGGGAGGGCCTACGAGCAGTACTTC. It is translated as CASSPGRAYEQYF.

The V gene is TRBV6-5, the J gene TRBJ2-1, with 8 bases lining up with TRBD1. Per the germline V gene, CDR1 is MNHEY and CDR2 is SVGAGI. V was clipped by 5 bases and J by 6 bases; unmatched bases: 9. The CDR3 runs 15 residues. The CDR3 DNA follows: TGTGCCAGCAGTGCCGACAGGGGAAGAGGCAATGAGCAGTTCTTC. Protein product: CASSADRGRGNEQFF.

The chain combines TRBV2 with TRBJ2-7; D is possibly TRBD1 (5 bases). The CDR3 loop spans 12 amino acids. V lost 4 bases and J 4 bases, leaving 8 bases between the germline ends. Germline lookup yields CDR1 SNHLY and CDR2 FYNNEI. The CDR3 coding sequence is TGTGCCAGCAGTGCACAGGATTACGAGCAGTACTTC. Translated, it gives CASSAQDYEQYF.

This clone was observed a handful of times. This chain joins TRBV5-1 and TRBJ2-7; D is possibly TRBD1 (7 bases). V gave up 4 bases and J gave up 10 bases, with 21 bases separating them. The germline V gene encodes CDR1 SGHRS and CDR2 YFSETQ. The length of the CDR3 is 14 residues. The CDR3 DNA reads TGCGCCAGCAGCCCCGATGGGAGACAGGGAGGCCAGTACTTC. Its protein product is CASSPDGRQGGQYF. Full variable domain (remainder filled in from reference TRBV5-1 and TRBJ2-7): KAGVTQTPRYLIKTRGQQVTLSCSPISGHRSVSWYQQTPGQGLQFLFEYFSETQRNKGNFPGRFSGRQFSNSRSEMNVSTLELGDSALYLCASSPDGRQGGQYFGPGTRLTVT.

The V gene is TRBV13, the J gene TRBJ2-1; D perhaps matches TRBD1 (5 bases). In germline, CDR1 is PRHDT, CDR2 FYEKMQ (reference sequence). The CDR3 is 14 residues long. The V end lost 3 bases, the J end lost 1 base, and 7 bases lay between the germline ends. The CDR3 spells CASSFQGSYNEQFF. The CDR3 DNA reads as TGTGCCAGCAGCTTTCAGGGATCCTACAATGAGCAGTTCTTC.

The chain links TRBV18 to TRBJ1-2; D is unresolved. V lost 3 bases to trimming and J lost 4 bases, with 12 bases between them. The CDR3 extends over 14 amino acids. Germline CDR1 and CDR2: KGHSH and LQKENI. The CDR3 coding sequence is TGTGCCAGCTCACCGGAGGGCAGCAGCTATGGCTACACCTTC. It translates to CASSPEGSSYGYTF.

This clone was counted a few times. The chain combines TRBV4-1 with TRBJ2-7; D is possibly TRBD1 (5 bases). V was shortened by 0 bases and J by 2 bases, with 14 bases between the two germline ends. The CDR3 length is 16 residues. Germline CDR1 and CDR2: MGHRA and YSYEKL. The CDR3 DNA reads TGCGCCAGCAGCCAAGAATTTGACCTGGGGCCCTACGAGCAGTACTTC. Encoded protein: CASSQEFDLGPYEQYF.

The chain is built from TRBV14 and TRBJ1-3; tentative D call: TRBD1 (5 bases). This CDR3 comprises 18 residues. Looked up from germline, CDR1 is SGHDN and CDR2 is FVKESK. With 10 bases removed from V and 0 bases from J, the gap between germline ends came to 25 bases. The CDR3 sequence: CANRGVAGKGTSGNTIYF. The CDR3 nucleotides read TGTGCCAACCGGGGGGTAGCGGGAAAGGGAACCTCTGGAAACACCATATATTTT.